The rows below give T cell receptor beta chains drawn from one sample of a study of OX40 agonist ivuxolimab in advanced cancers. Clones were sequenced by immunoSEQ multiplex PCR, and TCRdb holds only the in-frame ones, with some missing. Of 20,000 to 30,000 clones listed, over 80% are singletons. The source was CD4+ or CD8+ T cells sorted from blood, collected in a trial of the OX40 agonist ivuxolimab. All receptors come from an adult with an advanced solid tumor such as melanoma, head and neck, liver or kidney cancer. CDR3s include the opening cysteine and the closing phenylalanine or tryptophan. The D gene is left open where the match is weak. Clone size is given for some rows only: seen once, a few or many times, or a class if the clone is expanded.

V	size	length	D	J	DNA	CDR3
TRBV11-2	.	14	.	TRBJ1-1	TGTGCCGGCCTCAAAGTCGGCGAGGGCACTGAAGCTTTCTTT	CAGLKVGEGTEAFF
TRBV29-1	.	12	.	TRBJ1-2	TGCAGCGGAACCGGGACGGGGTTCGGCTACACCTTC	CSGTGTGFGYTF
TRBV11-2	.	16	.	TRBJ1-6	TGTGCCAGCAGCTTATGGGATAGCTCCTATAATTCACCCCTCCACTTT	CASSLWDSSYNSPLHF
TRBV7-9	.	14	TRBD2	TRBJ2-5	TGTGCCAGCAGCACGACTAGCGGGAAAGAGACCCAGTACTTC	CASSTTSGKETQYF
TRBV27	.	13	.	TRBJ2-1	TGTGCCAGCAGTTTCGGACTGGGGATGGAGCAGTTCTTC	CASSFGLGMEQFF
TRBV9	.	17	.	TRBJ1-2	TGTGCCAGCAGCGTAGGTAGGGTTGTTGCTTCTAACTATGGCTACACCTTC	CASSVGRVVASNYGYTF
TRBV7-9	.	12	.	TRBJ1-5	TGTGCCAGCAGCTTATGGAATCAGCCCCAGCATTTT	CASSLWNQPQHF
TRBV7-6	once	14	.	TRBJ2-5	TGTGCCAGCAGCAGAACAGGGAGGCAAGAGACCCAGTACTTC	CASSRTGRQETQYF
TRBV7-9	.	14	TRBD1	TRBJ1-5	TGTGCCAGCAGCGAGGGGACAGGGAATCAGCCCCAGCATTTT	CASSEGTGNQPQHF
TRBV6-5	.	13	.	TRBJ1-2	TGTGCCAGCTTCCCTGATTCGGGATATGGCTACACCTTC	CASFPDSGYGYTF
TRBV11-2	.	14	.	TRBJ1-5	TGTGCCAGCAGCTTACCCGGTCTCAATCAGCCCCAGCATTTT	CASSLPGLNQPQHF
TRBV4-3	.	15	.	TRBJ2-5	TGCGCCAGCAGCCAAGATAAGGGGTTGGGGGAGACCCAGTACTTC	CASSQDKGLGETQYF
TRBV27	.	15	.	TRBJ2-3	TGTGCCAGCAGTTTCCGCAGTGGGGCTGTCAATACGCAGTATTTT	CASSFRSGAVNTQYF
TRBV9	.	14	.	TRBJ1-1	TGTGCCAGCAGTACCGGGGGGGAGAACACTGAAGCTTTCTTT	CASSTGGENTEAFF
TRBV29-1	.	12	.	TRBJ2-7	TGCAGCGTCGAAAATACAGGTTACGAGCAGTACTTC	CSVENTGYEQYF
TRBV27	.	11	.	TRBJ1-2	TGTGCCAGCAGTTCCGGACATGGCTACACCTTC	CASSSGHGYTF
TRBV7-8	.	20	TRBD2	TRBJ2-7	TGTGCCAGCAGCTTCGTACTAGCGGGGGGGCCTATAACGTCGGGGTACGAGCAGTACTTC	CASSFVLAGGPITSGYEQYF
TRBV27	.	16	TRBD2	TRBJ2-1	TGTGCCAGCAGTTTTTTGCGGGGGGGCCTTAACAATGAGCAGTTCTTC	CASSFLRGGLNNEQFF
TRBV4-1	.	13	.	TRBJ1-1	TGCGCCAGCAGCCAAGATCAGGGCAAGAGTGGCTTCTTT	CASSQDQGKSGFF
TRBV7-9	.	12	.	TRBJ2-1	TGTGCCAGCAGCATTACCTACAATGAGCAGTTCTTC	CASSITYNEQFF
TRBV29-1	.	15	TRBD1	TRBJ1-2	TGCAGCGTTGAAGAGACAGGGGACTACCCCTATGGCTACACCTTC	CSVEETGDYPYGYTF
TRBV19	.	13	.	TRBJ1-1	TGTGCCAGTAGTTATGGTTTGTACACTGAAGCTTTCTTT	CASSYGLYTEAFF
TRBV6-5	.	15	TRBD1	TRBJ2-7	TGTGCCAGCAGTCACAGGGGGATCAGGTCCTACGAGCAGTACTTC	CASSHRGIRSYEQYF
TRBV7-9	.	16	TRBD1	TRBJ1-3	TGTGCCAGCAGCTTTGCAGGGGGCGGATCTGGAAACACCATATATTTT	CASSFAGGGSGNTIYF
TRBV7-7	.	18	.	TRBJ1-5	TGTGCCAGCAGCTTAGGACAGGTGGGGCCTTATAGCAATCAGCCCCAGCATTTT	CASSLGQVGPYSNQPQHF
TRBV27	few	12	.	TRBJ1-1	TGTGCCAGTCGACATCTGAACACTGAAGCTTTCTTT	CASRHLNTEAFF
TRBV4-3	.	15	TRBD2	TRBJ2-1	TGCGCCAGCAGCCAAGATACGGGGGGGCCTAGTGAGCAGTTCTTC	CASSQDTGGPSEQFF
TRBV27	.	12	TRBD2	TRBJ2-5	TGTGCCAGCAGTTGGGGGGGACGAGACCAGTACTTC	CASSWGGRDQYF
TRBV29-1	.	13	TRBD1	TRBJ1-2	TGCAGCGCATACTCCACAGGGGCCTATGGCTACACCTTC	CSAYSTGAYGYTF
TRBV7-8	medium-sized	17	.	TRBJ2-3	TGTGCCAGCAGCCCCCGTTTCGCCGGGGGCATGCCAGATACGCAGTATTTT	CASSPRFAGGMPDTQYF
TRBV7-2	.	14	TRBD1	TRBJ2-7	TGTGCCAGCAGACCTCGGACAGGTCTTGACGAGCAGTACTTC	CASRPRTGLDEQYF
TRBV9	.	17	.	TRBJ2-1	TGTGCCAGCAGCGTAGGGGAGGAAGACGGACCCTACAATGAGCAGTTCTTC	CASSVGEEDGPYNEQFF
TRBV9	.	16	TRBD1	TRBJ1-4	TGTGCCAGCAGCGTAGCCGACAGGGGGCAGGGTGAAAAACTGTTTTTT	CASSVADRGQGEKLFF
TRBV4-1	.	14	.	TRBJ1-1	TGCGCCAGCAGCCAAGTGGGGGGGAACACTGAAGCTTTCTTT	CASSQVGGNTEAFF
TRBV5-6	.	14	TRBD1	TRBJ2-2	TGTGCCAGCAGCGCCGGGACAGGCTCCGGGGAGCTGTTTTTT	CASSAGTGSGELFF
TRBV7-2	.	18	.	TRBJ1-4	TGTGCCAGCAGCTTACCCCTAGGGGGGGCTGCAACTAATGAAAAACTGTTTTTT	CASSLPLGGAATNEKLFF
TRBV6-6	.	15	.	TRBJ2-4	TGTGCCAGCAGTTACTCGGGGGGCACCAAAAACATTCAGTACTTC	CASSYSGGTKNIQYF
TRBV27	medium-sized	16	.	TRBJ1-4	TGTGCCAGCAGTTTACGAGGGAGGGAAGATGGTGAAAAACTGTTTTTT	CASSLRGREDGEKLFF
TRBV7-8	.	20	TRBD2	TRBJ2-2	TGTGCCAGCAGCTCTGAGGGACTAGCGGCGCGGAAAGTAAACACCGGGGAGCTGTTTTTT	CASSSEGLAARKVNTGELFF
TRBV4-1	.	15	TRBD1	TRBJ2-7	TGCGCCAGCAGCCAAGGGGGACAGAGCTCCTACGAGCAGTACTTC	CASSQGGQSSYEQYF
TRBV9	.	14	.	TRBJ1-5	TGTGCCAGCAGCACCCATAGCAGCAATCAGCCCCAGCATTTT	CASSTHSSNQPQHF
TRBV5-6	.	13	TRBD1	TRBJ2-4	TGTGCCAGCAGCTCCGGGACAGGGAACATTCAGTACTTC	CASSSGTGNIQYF
TRBV4-3	.	14	.	TRBJ2-7	TGCGCCAGCAGCCGGGGGCGGGACTCCTACGAGCAGTACTTC	CASSRGRDSYEQYF
TRBV14	.	15	.	TRBJ1-1	TGTGCCAGCAGCCAAGTAGGTGGGGGGAACACTGAAGCTTTCTTT	CASSQVGGGNTEAFF
TRBV18	.	16	TRBD1	TRBJ2-1	TGTGCCAGCTCACCCGGACCAGGGGGCGCGGGGAATGAGCAGTTCTTC	CASSPGPGGAGNEQFF
TRBV7-3	.	12	.	TRBJ2-1	TGTGCCAGCAGCGCTACTGCCAAGGAGCAGTTCTTC	CASSATAKEQFF
TRBV9	.	11	.	TRBJ2-2	TGTGCCAGCAGCAAAACCGGGGAGCTGTTTTTT	CASSKTGELFF